This T cell receptor (beta chain) appears in the sequencing data of a study of breast tumors, draining lymph nodes, adjacent tissues. In germline, CDR1 is SNHLY, CDR2 FYNNEI. The length of the CDR3 is 13 residues. Samples came from axillary lymph nodes draining the breast cancer. TCRdb re-called the multiplex PCR reads through MiXCR, storing one row per CDR3 protein. This repertoire shows about 200,000 distinct CDR3 sequences, around 29% found once; its top ten account for around 4.5%. Ten or more counts support this clonotype. A read error may produce the germline difference seen at one junction end.

The sequence came from a female donor with breast cancer. Some clones in this sample may be carry-over from other donors' samples. The V call is TRBV2, the J call TRBJ2-1; 10 bases map to TRBD2. Sequenced input: axillary lymph node tissue. This CDR3 is CASSPQREGRELF. CDR3 sequence (DNA): TGTGCCAGCAGTCCTCAGCGGGAGGGACGCGAACTCTTC.